Below, 17 T cell receptor beta chains from the same sample are listed, as sequenced in a study of T cell responses to AZD1222 COVID-19 vaccine. Measured with immunoSEQ multiplex PCR; TCRdb has only the in-frame clones, and not every one. This sample carries 95,000 to 110,000 clones, approximately 92% of them seen once, and the ten largest clones take 8% to 10%. This specimen consisted of peripheral blood, obtained 28 days after the second AZD1222 dose. The receptors originated from an adult who received the AZD1222 COVID-19 vaccine.

Written as DNA, the CDR3 is TGCAGCGTTTTGGGCCCTAATAATGGCTACACCTTC. Translating gives CSVLGPNNGYTF. The chain carries TRBV29-1 and TRBJ1-2; D remains ambiguous. In germline, CDR1 is SQVTM, CDR2 ANQGSEA. The CDR3 has 12 amino acids. V was shortened by 5 bases and J by 6 bases, with 13 bases between the two germline ends. The variable domain in full, with the rest retrieved from reference TRBV29-1 and TRBJ1-2, is SAVISQKPSRDICQRGTSLTIQCQVDSQVTMMFWYRQQPGQSLTLIATANQGSEATYESGFVIDKFPISRPNLTFSTLTVSNMSPEDSSIYLCSVLGPNNGYTFGSGTRLTVV.

The chain is built from TRBV3-1 (or the pseudogene TRBV3-2) and TRBJ1-1; D might be TRBD1 (5 bases). The CDR3 extends over 16 amino acids. Trimming cost V 1 base and J 1 base, with 13 bases left between them. Germline lookup yields CDR1 LGHDT and CDR2 YNNKEL (reference sequence). The CDR3 region is CASSQVGGSGNTEAFF. As DNA, the CDR3 is TGTGCCAGCAGCCAAGTTGGGGGATCCGGGAACACTGAAGCTTTCTTT.

The chain is built from TRBV6-1 and TRBJ2-7, with 7 bases lining up with TRBD2. The CDR3 contains 16 residues. The germline V gene has CDR1 MNHNS and CDR2 SASEGT. Losses at the gene ends were 0 bases for V and 2 bases for J; bases not matched to a gene: 7. CDR3 DNA sequence: TGTGCCAGCAGTGAAGCCCAGCGGGATTACCCCTACGAGCAGTACTTC. This translates into CASSEAQRDYPYEQYF.

Here the CDR3 reads CSALSNEQFF. The CDR3 coding sequence is TGCAGTGCCCTCTCCAATGAGCAGTTCTTC. The rearrangement links TRBV20-1 to TRBJ2-1; D gene unclear. The germline gives CDR1 DFQATT, CDR2 SNEGSKA (reference sequence). The CDR3 is 10 residues long. With 6 bases removed from V and 6 bases from J, the gap between germline ends came to 6 bases.

CDR3 DNA sequence: TGTGCCAGCAGCAAAGAAGAGGAACAGGGCACTGAAGCTTTCTTT. This translates into CASSKEEEQGTEAFF. The chain combines TRBV21-1 with TRBJ1-1; the DNA was not used to check the table's D call, TRBD1. TRBV21-1 is labeled a pseudogene. The CDR3 covers 15 residues.

This chain joins TRBV6-1 and TRBJ2-5, with D tentatively TRBD1 (6 bases). Trimming removed 2 bases at V and 6 bases at J, with 13 bases between. The CDR3 has 14 residues. Germline V gene sequence: CDR1 MNHNS, CDR2 SASEGT. The CDR3 sequence is CASSETDRLQTQYF. CDR3 bases: TGTGCCAGCAGTGAAACCGACAGGCTACAGACCCAGTACTTC.

The chain is built from TRBV11-3 and TRBJ2-1; 9 nucleotides agree with TRBD2. The CDR3 runs to 15 residues. J gave up 7 bases and V 3 bases, and 7 bases lay outside the gene matches. Germline V lookup: CDR1 SGHNT, CDR2 YENEEA. The CDR3 here is CASSFGQAGGNEQFF. The DNA for the CDR3 is TGTGCCAGCAGCTTCGGACAGGCGGGAGGGAATGAGCAGTTCTTC.

This clone was observed a single time. This sequence joins TRBV30 and TRBJ1-3; D unresolved. Between the trimmed V and J ends, which lost 0 bases and 11 bases, there was a span of 8 bases. The CDR3 is 11 amino acids. Germline-derived CDR1 and CDR2 are GTSNPN and SVGIG (reference sequence). The CDR3 nucleotides read TGTGCCTGGAGTGTAGAGGGCGCCATATATTTT. It translates to CAWSVEGAIYF.

J is TRBJ1-4 and V is TRBV9; 8 bases match TRBD1. After removal of 3 bases from V and 8 bases from J, the junction contained 6 bases not matched to a gene. Germline lookup yields CDR1 SGDLS and CDR2 YYNGEE. This CDR3 is built from 14 residues. The CDR3 DNA is TGTGCCAGCAGCGGCACCGGGACAGGAGAAAAACTGTTTTTT. This sequence encodes CASSGTGTGEKLFF.

The rearrangement uses TRBV11-2 and TRBJ1-2, with D unresolved. The CDR3 runs to 15 residues. V was pared by 1 base and J by 0 bases, with 9 bases between. Germline CDR1 reads SGHAT; CDR2 reads FQNNGV. This chain's CDR3 is CASSLGNSANYGYTF. CDR3 nucleotides: TGTGCCAGCAGCTTAGGTAACAGCGCTAACTATGGCTACACCTTC.

The CDR3 coding sequence is TGCAGCGGTGGGGACGTCACTGAAGCTTTCTTT. Residues: CSGGDVTEAFF. The chain is built from TRBV29-1 and TRBJ1-1; a possible D gene is TRBD1 (5 bases). CDR1 and CDR2 (germline): SQVTM, ANQGSEA. V was shortened by 7 bases and J by 4 bases, with 10 bases between the two germline ends. The CDR3 runs to 11 residues.

The J gene is TRBJ1-1, the V gene TRBV6-5; D ambiguous. This CDR3 has 12 amino acids. Germline values: CDR1 MNHEY, CDR2 SVGAGI. Trimming removed 7 bases from V and 5 bases from J, with 11 bases in between. DNA of the CDR3: TGTGCCAGCAAGGACGTGGGGACTGAAGCTTTCTTT. This codes for CASKDVGTEAFF.

This sequence joins TRBV7-2 and TRBJ1-2; TRBD1 is a possible D gene (6 bases). The V end was cut by 4 bases, the J end by 8 bases, with 17 bases between. This CDR3 is built from 14 residues. From germline, CDR1 is SGHTA and CDR2 FQGNSA. The chain's CDR3 is CASSSYQGRRGYTF. The DNA of the CDR3 is TGTGCCAGCAGCTCCTACCAGGGGCGCAGAGGCTACACCTTC.

The chain joins TRBV7-9 to TRBJ2-2, with D maybe TRBD2 (6 bases). The germline gives CDR1 SEHNR, CDR2 FQNEAQ (reference sequence). With 2 bases removed from V and 0 bases from J, the gap between germline ends came to 16 bases. This CDR3 is built from 18 residues. CDR3 amino acids: CASSLMAGPTSNTGELFF. The DNA of the CDR3 is TGTGCCAGCAGCTTAATGGCGGGACCGACGTCGAACACCGGGGAGCTGTTTTTT.

The genes are TRBV19 and TRBJ1-5, with D perhaps TRBD1 (6 bases). The germline gives CDR1 LNHDA, CDR2 SQIVND (reference sequence). This CDR3 contains 17 residues. Trimming took off 6 bases at V and 3 bases at J, with 21 bases between the two ends. The CDR3 reads CASSPLLGGRDNQPQHF. The CDR3 DNA reads TGTGCCAGTAGCCCCCTGCTTGGGGGCAGGGACAATCAGCCCCAGCATTTT.

The chain is built from TRBV27 and TRBJ2-7; D is possibly TRBD1 or TRBD2 (5 bases each). The CDR3 consists of 13 residues. Trimming removed 6 bases from V and 1 base from J, with 10 bases in between. Per the germline V gene, CDR1 is MNHEY and CDR2 is SMNVEV (reference sequence). CDR3 in amino acids: CASSGTPSYEQYF. In DNA form, the CDR3 reads TGTGCCAGCAGCGGGACGCCTTCCTACGAGCAGTACTTC.

In this sample, this clone turned up once. The chain combines TRBV3-1 (or the pseudogene TRBV3-2) with TRBJ2-1; 9 bases match TRBD2. The CDR3 spans 16 residues. J lost 2 bases, V lost 6 bases, and 8 bases had no gene match. CDR1 is LGHDT, CDR2 YNNKEL, per germline (reference sequence). CDR3 amino acids: CASRPTGTSTYNEQFF. DNA for the CDR3: TGTGCCAGCAGACCTACCGGGACTAGCACCTACAATGAGCAGTTCTTC.